These 21 T cell receptor beta chains originate from one sample sequenced in a study of neurological immune-mediated disorders. TCRdb reanalysed the 5' RACE reads using MiXCR and keeps one entry per CDR3 protein. The sample holds 30,000 or so distinct CDR3 sequences, 4.6% seen once. The specimen sequenced was PBMCs. Receptors originate from a man in his late teens or twenties in good health.

This clonotype has ten or more counts. This CDR3 reads CASSLNADPQTEAFF. CDR3 nucleotides: TGTGCCAGCAGCTTAAATGCGGACCCGCAGACTGAAGCTTTCTTT. The chain combines TRBV7-6 with TRBJ1-1; no clear D gene. V was cut by 2 bases and J by 5 bases, with 15 bases left in between. CDR1 is SGHVS, CDR2 FNYEAQ, per germline. This CDR3 spans 15 amino acids.

This clonotype came up many times. This sequence joins TRBV5-1 and TRBJ1-1, with D tentatively TRBD1 (6 bases). The CDR3 has 16 amino acids. Germline loops: CDR1 SGHRS, CDR2 YFSETQ. V was trimmed by 0 bases and J by 1 base, leaving 13 bases between them. In DNA, the CDR3 is TGCGCCAGCAGCTTGGGGTCGGGGGGGGCGAACACTGAAGCTTTCTTT. Translation: CASSLGSGGANTEAFF.

This clonotype showed up many times. The chain combines TRBV7-9 with TRBJ2-7; the match to TRBD1 covers 7 bases. This CDR3 has 14 residues. Per germline, CDR1 SEHNR and CDR2 FQNEAQ (reference sequence). Unmatched junction bases numbered 8, after V lost 5 bases and J lost 4 bases. The CDR3 spells CASSGDRVRYEQYF. Written as DNA, the CDR3 is TGTGCCAGCAGCGGAGACAGGGTCCGGTACGAGCAGTACTTC.

This clonotype was detected ten times or more. This chain uses TRBV6-5 with TRBJ1-1; the D is unclear. CDR1 MNHEY and CDR2 SVGAGI come from the germline V gene. V shed 2 bases and J shed 4 bases, with 11 bases lying between them. The CDR3 extends over 14 amino acids. CDR3 DNA: TGTGCCAGCAGTTACGGGGTGCTTGGCACTGAAGCTTTCTTT. It translates to CASSYGVLGTEAFF.

There are many counts of this clonotype. The chain links TRBV7-2 to TRBJ2-6; 9 nucleotides match TRBD1. V shed 5 bases, J shed 3 bases, and the junction held 5 bases outside the gene matches. The CDR3 runs to 16 residues. Germline CDR1 is SGHTA and CDR2 is FQGNSA. The CDR3: CASSRDRDNGANVLTF. CDR3 in DNA: TGTGCCAGCAGCCGGGACAGGGACAATGGGGCCAACGTCCTGACTTTC.

This clonotype was counted at least ten times. The chain has TRBV6-5 and TRBJ1-6; possible D gene TRBD1, 5 bases. The germline CDR1 and CDR2 sequences are MNHEY and SVGAGI. V shed 8 bases and J shed 9 bases, with 26 bases lying between them. This CDR3 is built from 17 residues. The CDR3 is CASLPRAPGRVRSPLHF. Written as DNA, the CDR3 is TGTGCCAGCTTACCCCGCGCACCGGGCAGGGTCCGTTCACCCCTCCACTTT.

This clonotype has a count of ten or more. V and J are TRBV2 and TRBJ2-1; 9 bases are shared with TRBD1. This CDR3 contains 14 residues. CDR1 SNHLY and CDR2 FYNNEI come from the germline V gene. Trimming cost V 11 bases and J 3 bases; bases outside gene matches: 8. This CDR3 is CAGGRDRVYNEQFF. CDR3 nucleotides: TGTGCCGGGGGCCGGGACAGGGTCTACAATGAGCAGTTCTTC.

This sequence joins TRBV4-1 and TRBJ1-2, with D uncertain. V dropped 1 base and J dropped 4 bases, with 19 bases sitting between them. The CDR3 length is 17 residues. From germline, CDR1 is MGHRA and CDR2 YSYEKL. CDR3 sequence: CASSQGGFGENVYGYTF. The CDR3 coding sequence is TGCGCCAGCAGCCAAGGAGGGTTCGGGGAAAACGTCTATGGCTACACCTTC.

This clonotype appeared many times. The chain joins TRBV5-5 to TRBJ1-2; 10 positions match TRBD1. The junction had 14 bases not matched to a gene; V was cut back by 10 bases and J by 2 bases. The CDR3 runs 16 residues. The germline CDR1 and CDR2 sequences are SGHKS and YYEKEE (reference sequence). Written as DNA, the CDR3 is TGTGCCTCTAACCAAGCCCGGGACAGGGGAAACTATGGCTACACCTTC. Its protein is CASNQARDRGNYGYTF.

In this sample, this clonotype turned up many times. This rearrangement joins TRBV10-3 to TRBJ2-7; D is perhaps TRBD1 (5 bases). The V gene lost 6 bases and the J gene lost 3 bases, with 12 bases spanning the gap. This CDR3 region has 13 residues. Germline V lookup: CDR1 ENHRY, CDR2 SYGVKD. The CDR3 here is CAIRSDKYYEQYF. For the CDR3, the DNA is TGTGCCATCAGGTCGGACAAATACTACGAGCAGTACTTC.

Many counts were recorded for this clonotype. J is TRBJ1-5 and V is TRBV15; no clear D gene. The CDR3 spans 13 residues. Deletions cut 2 bases from V and 8 bases from J, with 10 bases between. The V gene's germline CDR1 is LNHNV and CDR2 YYDKDF (reference sequence). CDR3 DNA: TGTGCCACCAGCAGAAATTTTGGTGAGCCCCAGCATTTT. Its translation: CATSRNFGEPQHF.

At least ten counts were recorded for this clonotype. V and J are TRBV12-3 or TRBV12-4 and TRBJ2-7; D remains unclear. CDR3 length: 12 amino acids. V was cut by 6 bases and J by 6 bases, with 12 bases left in between. This chain's CDR3 is CASRPSAGEQYF. CDR3 DNA: TGTGCCAGCAGGCCGTCTGCTGGCGAGCAGTACTTC.

This clonotype was counted at least ten times. For the CDR3, the DNA is TGTGCCAGCAGCTCAGGGGGGCAGCCCCAGCATTTT. It encodes CASSSGGQPQHF. This chain uses TRBV11-2 with TRBJ1-5; 7 bases fit TRBD1. V was pared by 4 bases and J by 7 bases, with 1 base of the junction left unmatched. Germline-derived CDR1 and CDR2 are SGHAT and FQNNGV. The length of the CDR3 is 12 residues.

The sample holds many counts of this clonotype. The V gene is TRBV6-6, the J gene TRBJ2-1, with D maybe TRBD1 (5 bases). CDR1 and CDR2 from the germline V gene are MNHNY and SVGAGI (reference sequence). The CDR3 sequence is 14 residues long. V lost 2 bases and J 4 bases, leaving 9 bases between the germline ends. DNA of the CDR3: TGTGCCAGCAGTTACCTTGGACAATACAATGAGCAGTTCTTC. Amino acids: CASSYLGQYNEQFF.

This clonotype was seen many times. The CDR3 is CASSGHGLGITGELFF. CDR3 nucleotide sequence: TGTGCCAGCAGTGGCCACGGACTAGGAATTACCGGGGAGCTGTTTTTT. The chain links TRBV12-3 or TRBV12-4 to TRBJ2-2, with 7 positions matching TRBD2. The CDR3 has 16 amino acids. Trimming removed 5 bases from V and 5 bases from J; junction bases left unmatched: 11.

This clonotype has ten or more counts. The chain combines TRBV6-5 with TRBJ2-3; the D gene could be TRBD1 or TRBD2 (6 bases each). Germline CDR1 is MNHEY and CDR2 is SVGAGI. V lost 2 bases to trimming and J lost 3 bases, with 15 bases between them. The CDR3 consists of 16 residues. The chain's CDR3 is CASSYPGASGTDTQYF. The CDR3 DNA follows: TGTGCCAGCAGTTACCCGGGGGCTAGTGGGACAGATACGCAGTATTTT.

This clonotype was counted at least ten times. The chain has TRBV29-1 and TRBJ1-5; D remains ambiguous. The CDR3 has 14 amino acids. Germline V gene sequence: CDR1 SQVTM, CDR2 ANQGSEA. Between the trimmed V and J ends, which lost 6 bases and 3 bases, there was a span of 15 bases. CDR3 loop: CSVAQEGINQPQHF. CDR3 DNA: TGCAGCGTCGCCCAGGAGGGAATCAATCAGCCCCAGCATTTT. The full variable domain, rest sourced from reference TRBV29-1 and TRBJ1-5, is SAVISQKPSRDICQRGTSLTIQCQVDSQVTMMFWYRQQPGQSLTLIATANQGSEATYESGFVIDKFPISRPNLTFSTLTVSNMSPEDSSIYLCSVAQEGINQPQHFGDGTRLSIL.

This clonotype was seen repeatedly, ten times or more. V gene TRBV20-1 combines with J gene TRBJ2-1; 10 bases agree with TRBD2. Per germline, CDR1 DFQATT and CDR2 SNEGSKA (reference sequence). The CDR3 sequence is 17 residues long. The ends lost 0 bases at V and 3 bases at J; junction bases unmatched: 8. The DNA for the CDR3 is TGCAGTGCTAGAGATCCGCTTAGCGGGGGGATCTACAATGAGCAGTTCTTC. Translation gives CSARDPLSGGIYNEQFF.

This clonotype was counted many times. V usage is TRBV20-1 and J usage is TRBJ1-5; possibly TRBD1 for D (5 bases). Trimming removed 2 bases from V and 2 bases from J, with 10 bases in between. CDR1 DFQATT and CDR2 SNEGSKA come from the germline V gene (reference sequence). CDR3 size: 14 residues. The CDR3 DNA reads TGCAGTGCTAGATCGGGGCAGGGCAATCAGCCCCAGCATTTT. The encoded protein is CSARSGQGNQPQHF.

In its sample, this clonotype was seen many times. The gene calls are TRBV5-8 and TRBJ1-5; D not certain. Germline-derived CDR1 and CDR2 are SGHTS and YDEGEE. This CDR3 has 14 amino acids. V lost 0 bases to trimming and J lost 8 bases, with 12 bases between them. CDR3: CASSLDPGNKPQHF. The CDR3 region has the DNA TGTGCCAGCAGCTTGGATCCGGGTAATAAGCCCCAGCATTTT. The whole variable domain, remainder taken from reference TRBV5-8 and TRBJ1-5, is EAGVTQSPTHLIKTRGQQATLRCSPISGHTSVYWYQQALGLGLQFLLWYDEGEERNRGNFPPRFSGRQFPNYSSELNVNALELEDSALYLCASSLDPGNKPQHFGDGTRLSIL.

The sample holds many counts of this clonotype. V gene TRBV6-5 combines with J gene TRBJ2-7; D may be TRBD1 (6 bases). The CDR3 contains 15 residues. Germline V gives CDR1 MNHEY, CDR2 SVGAGI. The V gene lost 6 bases and the J gene lost 5 bases, with 20 bases spanning the gap. CDR3 sequence reads: CASRTSGVLTHEQYF. In DNA, the CDR3 is TGTGCCAGCAGAACCTCAGGGGTCCTTACCCACGAGCAGTACTTC.